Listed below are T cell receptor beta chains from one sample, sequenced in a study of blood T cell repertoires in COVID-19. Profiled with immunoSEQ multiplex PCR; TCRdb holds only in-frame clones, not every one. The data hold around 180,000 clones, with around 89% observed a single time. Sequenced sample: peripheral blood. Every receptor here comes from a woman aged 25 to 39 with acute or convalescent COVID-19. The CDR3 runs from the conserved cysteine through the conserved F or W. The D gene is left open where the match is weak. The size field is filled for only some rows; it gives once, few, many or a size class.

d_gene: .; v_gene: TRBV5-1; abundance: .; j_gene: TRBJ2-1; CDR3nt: TGCGCCAGCAATGAAGCCTCCTACAATGAGCAGTTCTTC; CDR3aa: CASNEASYNEQFF
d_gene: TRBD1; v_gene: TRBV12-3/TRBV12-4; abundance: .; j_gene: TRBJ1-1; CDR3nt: TGTGCCAGCAGTTTGACAGGGTGGACTGAAGCTTTCTTT; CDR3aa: CASSLTGWTEAFF
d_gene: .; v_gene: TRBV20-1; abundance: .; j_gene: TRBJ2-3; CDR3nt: TGCAGTCCCCGGGCAGATACGCAGTATTTT; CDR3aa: CSPRADTQYF
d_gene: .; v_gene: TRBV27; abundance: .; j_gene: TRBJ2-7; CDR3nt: TGTGCCAGCAGTTTAAGGCAGGGGGGCTACGAGCAGTACTTC; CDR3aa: CASSLRQGGYEQYF
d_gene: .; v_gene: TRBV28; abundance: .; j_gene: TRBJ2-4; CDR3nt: TGTGCCAGCATGGCCAGGGCTAACATTCAGTACTTC; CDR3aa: CASMARANIQYF
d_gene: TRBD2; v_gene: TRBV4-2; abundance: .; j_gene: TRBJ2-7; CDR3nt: TGTGCCAGCAGCCAAGTAGCGGGAGTCCTACGGGAGCAGTACTTC; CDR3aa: CASSQVAGVLREQYF
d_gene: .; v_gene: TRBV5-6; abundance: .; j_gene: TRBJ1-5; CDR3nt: TGTGCCAGCAGCCGACGGGACACCCCGAATCAGCCCCAGCATTTT; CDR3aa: CASSRRDTPNQPQHF
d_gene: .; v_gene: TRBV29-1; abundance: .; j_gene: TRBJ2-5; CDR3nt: TGCAGCGTCCGCATGGGCAGAGAGACCCAGTACTTC; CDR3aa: CSVRMGRETQYF
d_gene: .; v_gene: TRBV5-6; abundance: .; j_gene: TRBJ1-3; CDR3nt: TGTGCCAGCAGCTTTCTGTTCTCTGGAAACACCATATATTTT; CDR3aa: CASSFLFSGNTIYF
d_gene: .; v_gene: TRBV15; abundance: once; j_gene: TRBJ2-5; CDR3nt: TGTGCCACCAGCTCGCGGGGCCGGGAGCCCAGGGAGACCCAGTACTTC; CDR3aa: CATSSRGREPRETQYF